The 9 T cell receptor beta chains in this list originate from one sample, sequenced in a study of CD8+ T cells in alopecia areata (dated by TCRdb to 2017 to 2018). The time point label, as the study defines it: around 29 days on oral tofacitinib. The treatment or condition label on this specimen signifies: oral pan-JAK inhibitor, 5-10 mg twice daily. The library was obtained by the immunoSEQ multiplex PCR assay. RNA was extracted from all samples and reverse transcribed into cDNA as template for TCR sequencing. What TCRdb holds here is the immuneACCESS table cut down to in-frame rearrangements. Part of the clones is not present; checked against another copy, under half of the missing clones reflect an unresolved V gene, and the others are unexplained. The sample contains about 190,000 clones, roughly three fifths of them found a single time. Approximately 0.7% of the sample is taken by the ten largest.

This specimen was CD4+ T cells sorted from blood, taken at week 4, from a patient treated with tofacitinib. The source of these receptors is a human donor with alopecia areata.

The chain has TRBV20-1 and TRBJ1-2, with D hard to call. The CDR3 spans 11 residues. The V gene's germline CDR1 is DFQATT and CDR2 SNEGSKA (reference sequence). For the CDR3, the DNA is TGCAGAAACGGGGAGCTTGGGGGCTACACCTTC. It is translated as CRNGELGGYTF.

CDR3 amino acids: CASSLEDTQYF. The CDR3 region has the DNA TGTGCCAGCAGCTTAGAAGATACGCAGTATTTT. This chain connects TRBV13 to TRBJ2-3; D not certain. The V gene lost 1 base and the J gene lost 5 bases, with 1 base spanning the gap. CDR3 length: 11 amino acids. Germline V gene data show CDR1 as PRHDT and CDR2 as FYEKMQ (reference sequence).

V gene TRBV2 combines with J gene TRBJ2-7; tentatively, D is TRBD1 or TRBD2 (5 bases each). This CDR3 spans 14 amino acids. V lost 6 bases, J lost 1 base, and 13 bases lay in between. Germline V gene sequence: CDR1 SNHLY, CDR2 FYNNEI. Here the CDR3 reads CASRQGPRSYEQYF. The CDR3 DNA is TGTGCCAGCAGGCAGGGACCCCGATCCTACGAGCAGTACTTC.

The chain has TRBV7-8 and TRBJ1-2; 9 bases fit TRBD1. The CDR3 sequence is 15 residues long. Germline loops: CDR1 SGHVS, CDR2 FQNEAQ. Trimming at V came to 5 bases and at J to 6 bases, leaving 10 bases not matched to a gene. DNA of the CDR3: TGTGCCAGCAGCAAAGGGACAGGGAGCCACCATGGCTACACCTTC. It translates to CASSKGTGSHHGYTF.

The genes are TRBV5-1 and TRBJ2-7, with 10 bases identical to TRBD1. The ends lost 3 bases at V and 5 bases at J; junction bases unmatched: 8. The CDR3 runs to 15 residues. Germline assignment: CDR1 SGHRS and CDR2 YFSETQ. In DNA form, the CDR3 reads TGCGCCAGCAGCTCCCCCGGGACAGGGGTCCACGAGCAGTACTTC. Residues: CASSSPGTGVHEQYF.

The chain is built from TRBV30 and TRBJ2-3; no reliable D call. Germline values: CDR1 GTSNPN, CDR2 SVGIG (reference sequence). V lost 0 bases and J 2 bases, leaving 15 bases between the germline ends. The CDR3 sequence is 16 residues long. The CDR3: CAWSVRTATTTDTQYF. The CDR3 bases are TGTGCCTGGAGTGTACGCACAGCGACGACCACAGATACGCAGTATTTT.

The CDR3 DNA reads TGTGCCAGCAGCCAAGCTTCGGGGGAGGCCCAGTACTTC. Translating it yields CASSQASGEAQYF. The V call is TRBV4-2, the J call TRBJ2-5; D perhaps matches TRBD2 (6 bases). Germline CDR1 and CDR2: LGHNA and YNFKEQ. The ends were cut back, 1 base at V and 9 bases at J, with 12 bases in the middle. This CDR3 is built from 13 residues.

This clone has just a few counts. This chain connects TRBV9 to TRBJ2-5; 11 bases line up with TRBD2. Germline V gene sequence: CDR1 SGDLS, CDR2 YYNGEE. The CDR3 extends over 18 amino acids. J was trimmed by 5 bases and V by 4 bases; bases with no gene match: 16. CDR3 region: CASSPLGLSGRAGETQYF. In DNA form, the CDR3 reads TGTGCCAGCAGCCCCCTGGGGCTTAGCGGGAGGGCCGGGGAGACCCAGTACTTC.

The V call is TRBV27, the J call TRBJ2-7; TRBD1 aligns across 7 bases. Germline V lookup: CDR1 MNHEY, CDR2 SMNVEV (reference sequence). This CDR3 region has 15 residues. V dropped 5 bases and J dropped 1; count of bases not matched to a gene: 8. Here the CDR3 reads CASSPTRDRSYEQYF. The CDR3 DNA is TGTGCCAGCAGTCCTACCAGGGACAGATCCTACGAGCAGTACTTC.